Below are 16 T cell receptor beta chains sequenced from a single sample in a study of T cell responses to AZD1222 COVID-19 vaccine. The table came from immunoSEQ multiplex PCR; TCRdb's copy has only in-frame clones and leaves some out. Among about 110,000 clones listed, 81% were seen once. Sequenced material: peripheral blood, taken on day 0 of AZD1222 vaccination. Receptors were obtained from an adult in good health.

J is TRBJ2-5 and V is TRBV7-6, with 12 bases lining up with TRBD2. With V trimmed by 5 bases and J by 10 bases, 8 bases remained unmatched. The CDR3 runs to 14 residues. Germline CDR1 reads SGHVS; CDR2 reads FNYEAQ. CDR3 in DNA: TGTGCCAGCAGCCCCACTAGCGGGGGGTACCACCAGTACTTC. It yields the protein CASSPTSGGYHQYF.

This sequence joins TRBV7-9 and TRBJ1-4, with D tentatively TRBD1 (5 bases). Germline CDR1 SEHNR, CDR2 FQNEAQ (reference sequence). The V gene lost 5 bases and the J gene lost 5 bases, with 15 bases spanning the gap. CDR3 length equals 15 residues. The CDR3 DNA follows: TGTGCCAGCAGCCACGCGGGGCGGGGCAATGAAAAACTGTTTTTT. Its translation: CASSHAGRGNEKLFF. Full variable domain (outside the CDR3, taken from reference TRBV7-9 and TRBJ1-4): DTGVSQNPRHKITKRGQNVTFRCDPISEHNRLYWYRQTLGQGPEFLTYFQNEAQLEKSRLLSDRFSAERPKGSFSTLEIQRTEQGDSAMYLCASSHAGRGNEKLFFGSGTQLSVL.

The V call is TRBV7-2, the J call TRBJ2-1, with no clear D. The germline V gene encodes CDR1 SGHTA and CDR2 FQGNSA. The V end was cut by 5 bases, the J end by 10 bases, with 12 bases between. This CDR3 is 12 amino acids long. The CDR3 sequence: CASSLRAQEQFF. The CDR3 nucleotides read TGTGCCAGCAGCCTCCGCGCGCAGGAGCAGTTCTTC. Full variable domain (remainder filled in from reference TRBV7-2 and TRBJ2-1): GAGVSQSPSNKVTEKGKDVELRCDPISGHTALYWYRQSLGQGLEFLIYFQGNSAPDKSGLPSDRFSAERTGGSVSTLTIQRTQQEDSAVYLCASSLRAQEQFFGPGTRLTVL.

The CDR3 nucleotides are TGTGCCAGCAGCCGCGGACCGGGACAGGCTACTTACGAGCAGTACTTC. Encoded protein: CASSRGPGQATYEQYF. The V gene is TRBV5-4, the J gene TRBJ2-7; 8 bases are shared with TRBD1. V was pared by 4 bases and J by 4 bases, with 13 bases of the junction left unmatched. Per germline, CDR1 SGHNT and CDR2 YYREEE (reference sequence). The CDR3 is 16 amino acids.

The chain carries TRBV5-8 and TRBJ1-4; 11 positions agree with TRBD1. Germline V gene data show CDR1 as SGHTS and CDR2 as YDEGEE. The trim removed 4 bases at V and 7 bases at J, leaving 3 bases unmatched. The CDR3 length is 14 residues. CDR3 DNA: TGTGCCAGCAGCGAGGGACAGGGGGTTGAAAAACTGTTTTTT. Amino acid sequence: CASSEGQGVEKLFF.

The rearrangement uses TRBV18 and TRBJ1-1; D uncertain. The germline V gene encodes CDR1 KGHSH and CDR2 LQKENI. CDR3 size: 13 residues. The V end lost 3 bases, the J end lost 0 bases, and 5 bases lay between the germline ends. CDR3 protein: CASSPELNTEAFF. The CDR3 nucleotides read TGTGCCAGCTCACCTGAATTGAACACTGAAGCTTTCTTT. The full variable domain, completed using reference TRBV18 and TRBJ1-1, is NAGVMQNPRHLVRRRGQEARLRCSPMKGHSHVYWYRQLPEEGLKFMVYLQKENIIDESGMPKERFSAEFPKEGPSILRIQQVVRGDSAAYFCASSPELNTEAFFGQGTRLTVV.

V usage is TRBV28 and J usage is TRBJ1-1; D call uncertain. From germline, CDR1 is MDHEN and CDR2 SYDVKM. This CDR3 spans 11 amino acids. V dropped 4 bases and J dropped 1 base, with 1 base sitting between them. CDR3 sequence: CASSSNTEAFF. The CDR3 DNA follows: TGTGCCAGCAGTTCGAACACTGAAGCTTTCTTT.

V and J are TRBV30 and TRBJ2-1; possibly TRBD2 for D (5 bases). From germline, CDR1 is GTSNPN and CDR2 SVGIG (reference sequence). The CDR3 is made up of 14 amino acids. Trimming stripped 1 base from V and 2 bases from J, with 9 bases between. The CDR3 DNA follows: TGTGCCTGGAGTGATCGGGGTCCCTACAATGAGCAGTTCTTC. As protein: CAWSDRGPYNEQFF.

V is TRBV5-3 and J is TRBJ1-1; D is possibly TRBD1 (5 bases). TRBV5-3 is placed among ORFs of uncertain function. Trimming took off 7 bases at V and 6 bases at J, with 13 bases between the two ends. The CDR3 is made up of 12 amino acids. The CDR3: CARFSRVPEAFF. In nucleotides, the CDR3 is TGTGCCAGATTTTCCAGGGTACCTGAAGCTTTCTTT.

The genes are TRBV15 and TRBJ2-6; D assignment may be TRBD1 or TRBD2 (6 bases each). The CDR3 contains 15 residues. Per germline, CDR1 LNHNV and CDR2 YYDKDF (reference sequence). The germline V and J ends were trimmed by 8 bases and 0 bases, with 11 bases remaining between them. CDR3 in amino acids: CATLRGRSGANVLTF. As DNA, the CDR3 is TGTGCCACCCTTCGGGGGCGCTCTGGGGCCAACGTCCTGACTTTC.

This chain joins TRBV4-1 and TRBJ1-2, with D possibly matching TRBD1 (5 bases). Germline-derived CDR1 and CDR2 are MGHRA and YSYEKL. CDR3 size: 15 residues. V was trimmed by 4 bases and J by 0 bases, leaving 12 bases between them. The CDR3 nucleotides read TGCGCCAGCAGCCGTTCGGACACCTCTAACTATGGCTACACCTTC. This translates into CASSRSDTSNYGYTF.

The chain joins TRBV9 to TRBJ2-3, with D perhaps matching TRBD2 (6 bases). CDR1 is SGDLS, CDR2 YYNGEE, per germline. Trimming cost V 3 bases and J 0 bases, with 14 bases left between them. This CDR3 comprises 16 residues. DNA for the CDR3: TGTGCCAGCAGCGGGGGAATAGCGGATAGCACAGATACGCAGTATTTT. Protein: CASSGGIADSTDTQYF.

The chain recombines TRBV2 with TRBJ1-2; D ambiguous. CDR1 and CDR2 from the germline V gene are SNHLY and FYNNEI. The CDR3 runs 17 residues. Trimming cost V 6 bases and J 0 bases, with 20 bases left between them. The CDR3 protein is CASRERASLSSNYGYTF. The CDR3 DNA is TGTGCCAGCAGGGAGAGGGCCAGCCTATCTTCTAACTATGGCTACACCTTC.

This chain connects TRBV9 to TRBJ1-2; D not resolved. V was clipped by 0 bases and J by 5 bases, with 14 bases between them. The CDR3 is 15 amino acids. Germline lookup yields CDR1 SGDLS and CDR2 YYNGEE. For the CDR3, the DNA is TGTGCCAGCAGCGTAGACTCCCGCCCGGGGTATGGCTACACCTTC. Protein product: CASSVDSRPGYGYTF.

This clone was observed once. The CDR3 nucleotides are TGTGCCAGTAGTATAATCACCGCAACTAATGAAAAACTGTTTTTT. Translated: CASSIITATNEKLFF. The chain links TRBV19 to TRBJ1-4, with no clear D. Trimming stripped 2 bases from V and 0 bases from J, with 7 bases between. CDR1 and CDR2 (germline): LNHDA, SQIVND (reference sequence). This CDR3 is 15 amino acids long.

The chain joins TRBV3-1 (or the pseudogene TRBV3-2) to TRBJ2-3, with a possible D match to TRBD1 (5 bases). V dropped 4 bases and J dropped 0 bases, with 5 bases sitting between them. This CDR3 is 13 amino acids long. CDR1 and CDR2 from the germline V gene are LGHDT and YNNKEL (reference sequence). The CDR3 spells CASSRQSTDTQYF. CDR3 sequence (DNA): TGTGCCAGCAGCCGACAGAGCACAGATACGCAGTATTTT.